This T cell receptor (beta chain) was captured in a study of T cell responses to AZD1222 COVID-19 vaccine. The study's findings and limits: Donors were largely white British and mainly female; clonal diversity was possibly underestimated. An increase in Spike-specific TCR breadth and depth was observed after two AZD1222 doses. Repertoire sampling happened only post peak T cell response.

Per germline, CDR1 SEHNR and CDR2 FQNEAQ (reference sequence). V lost 5 bases and J 0 bases, leaving 8 bases between the germline ends. The CDR3 extends over 13 amino acids. Worth noting for this clone: Its matching antigen is unknown.

Sequenced by immunoSEQ multiplex PCR; TCRdb stores in-frame clones only, minus some. The sample shows around 140,000 clones, under 95% of them seen only once. This TCR was recovered from an adult who received the MenACWY meningococcal vaccine as a control. This material consisted of peripheral blood, taken 28 days after the second dose of the MenACWY control vaccine. This sequence joins TRBV7-9 and TRBJ2-7; no clear D gene. The CDR3 loop reads CASSPAHSYEQYF. The CDR3 DNA sequence: TGTGCCAGCAGCCCGGCACACTCCTACGAGCAGTACTTC. Variable domain in full (rest from reference TRBV7-9 and TRBJ2-7): DTGVSQNPRHKITKRGQNVTFRCDPISEHNRLYWYRQTLGQGPEFLTYFQNEAQLEKSRLLSDRFSAERPKGSFSTLEIQRTEQGDSAMYLCASSPAHSYEQYFGPGTRLTVT.